This T cell receptor (beta chain) was profiled in a study of T cells after yellow fever vaccination (dated by TCRdb to the late 2010s). Describing the broader study: Libraries from fractions with low cell numbers were prepared with the SMART-Seq v4 Ultra Low Input RNA kit. To track T-cell clones before and after primary and booster YFV17D yellow fever vaccination, bulk TCR alpha and beta repertoires were sequenced longitudinally. The cohort comprised two healthy male donors, one aged 18 to 30 and one aged 30 to 40 years. Blood was drawn at multiple timepoints before and after primary and secondary immunization, with bulk PBMC replicates and cell subsets isolated.

In light of the paper, this sample's treatment or condition label describes: live attenuated yellow fever vaccine strain. At every blood-draw timepoint, two biological replicates of bulk PBMCs were collected. A standard Ficoll-Paque protocol was used to isolate PBMCs from peripheral blood. RNA was extracted with TriZol from bulk PBMCs, CD4 and CD8 fractions, and dextramer-positive and dextramer-negative fractions. The instrument was an Illumina NovaSeq 6000. TCR cDNA was made using 5'RACE template switching, a step that added a universal primer site and unique molecular identifiers. cDNA synthesis was primed from both the TCR alpha and TCR beta constant segments. Library amplification used two PCR steps, and the second PCR step added sample barcodes and sequencing adapters. Sequencing of the libraries was done on either Illumina HiSeq 2500 (2x100 bp) or NovaSeq (2x150 bp). The paper's data handling went like this. Demultiplexing of reads and collapsing into UMI consensus sequences were performed with MIGEC, and V(D)J alignment was carried out with MiXCR. Vaccine-responding clonotypes were defined with edgeR using replicate PBMC samples, requiring FDR below 0.01 and a log2 fold change above 5 up to day 15. CD4 or CD8 identity was assigned to each bulk clonotype according to whether the clonotype was present at higher abundance in the sequenced CD4 repertoire or the sequenced CD8 repertoire. The public reads were reanalyzed by TCRdb: fastp trimming at Q25, MiXCR alignment, in-frame beta chains only. Records with the same CDR3 protein are collapsed into one entry carrying the most frequent genes and DNA. What appears here as the V and J calls and clone size reflects TCRdb's work, not the paper's. Counted in this sample were under 350,000 distinct CDR3 sequences; 4.1% of them appeared once. The ten largest clones take up about 26% of the sample.

General findings and caveats noted by the study authors: A small fraction of clonotypes appeared in both the CD4 and CD8 compartments, likely as a result of convergent recombination. The secondary T-cell response was found to be weaker but faster than the primary response, with a peak reached on day 5 rather than on day 15. Because abundant contaminating clonotypes from the bulk population could be contained in FACS-sorted repertoires, computational filtering was required. The study included only a couple of donors, which limits how far the findings can be generalized. Most clones expanded after primary vaccination (almost 97% of CD4 and 88% of CD8) were re-detected after the booster, suggesting that broad memory maintenance occurred.

CDR1 and CDR2 are read off the germline V gene as SGHRS and YFSETQ. Trimming takes 2 bases from V and 7 bases from J, and the germline ends sit 9 bases apart. The CDR3 has 13 amino acids, counting the end cysteine and phenylalanine. The entry retains the CDR3 DNA only, 39 bases that are in frame from base 1. Regarding this clonotype: Which antigen it targets is not known. Base-call qualities are not available, and no considerably larger clone is one nucleotide away.

This sequence uses TRBV5-1 and TRBJ2-2, with no D gene named confidently. The receptor comes from a man between 18 and 29 years old who received the YFV17D yellow fever vaccine. The specimen was PBMCs, collected 5 days after the yellow fever booster vaccination. The CDR3 is CASSLGMIGELFF. The DNA reads TGCGCCAGCAGCTTAGGTATGATCGGGGAGCTGTTTTTT. Full variable domain (CDR3 extended with the reference TRBV5-1 and TRBJ2-2 proteins): KAGVTQTPRYLIKTRGQQVTLSCSPISGHRSVSWYQQTPGQGLQFLFEYFSETQRNKGNFPGRFSGRQFSNSRSEMNVSTLELGDSALYLCASSLGMIGELFFGEGSRLTVL.